Listed below are T cell receptor beta chains from one sample, sequenced in a study of T cells in Graves' hyperthyroidism and ophthalmopathy. TCRdb used MiXCR to reprocess the multiplex PCR reads, holding one entry per CDR3 protein. The sample carries about 300,000 distinct CDR3 sequences, roughly 20% recorded once. Sequencing was performed on blood. The origin of the receptors is a man in his forties or fifties with Graves' ophthalmopathy. Both conserved end residues are part of each CDR3. A D gene is named only where the DNA matches it firmly. Size is stated for part of the rows, as once, few or many counts, or as a class when the clone is expanded.

clone_size: few
v_call: TRBV30
d_call: .
j_call: TRBJ1-2
cdr3_aa: CAWSPARGRSNYGYTF
cdr3_nt: TGTGCCTGGAGCCCTGCGAGGGGCCGGTCTAACTATGGCTACACCTTC

clone_size: few
v_call: TRBV10-1
d_call: .
j_call: TRBJ2-1
cdr3_aa: CASSDDLGGLYNEQFF
cdr3_nt: TGCGCCAGCAGTGATGATTTGGGAGGACTATACAATGAGCAGTTCTTC

clone_size: .
v_call: TRBV30
d_call: TRBD2
j_call: TRBJ2-3
cdr3_aa: CAFLLAGGSNTQYF
cdr3_nt: TGTGCCTTCCTACTAGCGGGGGGTTCAAATACGCAGTATTTT

clone_size: few
v_call: TRBV5-5
d_call: TRBD1
j_call: TRBJ2-5
cdr3_aa: CASSGTGKQETQYF
cdr3_nt: TGTGCCAGCAGCGGGACAGGGAAACAAGAGACCCAGTACTTC

clone_size: many
v_call: TRBV11-1
d_call: .
j_call: TRBJ2-2
cdr3_aa: CASSSDPDTGELFF
cdr3_nt: TGTGCCAGCAGCTCTGACCCCGACACCGGGGAGCTGTTTTTT

clone_size: .
v_call: TRBV29-1
d_call: TRBD2
j_call: TRBJ2-3
cdr3_aa: CSVGGPAGGPGDTQYF
cdr3_nt: TGCAGCGTTGGCGGGCCGGCGGGGGGGCCAGGAGATACGCAGTATTTT

clone_size: many
v_call: TRBV5-1
d_call: TRBD2
j_call: TRBJ2-7
cdr3_aa: CASSWTSASSYEQYF
cdr3_nt: TGCGCCAGCAGCTGGACTAGCGCTAGCTCCTACGAGCAGTACTTC

clone_size: .
v_call: TRBV5-4
d_call: .
j_call: TRBJ1-1
cdr3_aa: CASSPPQGPGTEAFF
cdr3_nt: TGTGCCAGCAGCCCCCCCCAGGGGCCGGGGACTGAAGCTTTCTTT

clone_size: many
v_call: TRBV6-1
d_call: .
j_call: TRBJ1-5
cdr3_aa: CASSSGQGSGGNQPQHF
cdr3_nt: TGTGCCAGCAGTAGCGGCCAGGGGTCGGGCGGAAATCAGCCCCAGCATTTT

clone_size: many
v_call: TRBV20-1
d_call: TRBD1
j_call: TRBJ2-7
cdr3_aa: CSAKGQGYEQYF
cdr3_nt: TGCAGTGCTAAGGGACAGGGGTACGAGCAGTACTTC

clone_size: many
v_call: TRBV19
d_call: .
j_call: TRBJ2-7
cdr3_aa: CASSVAGRSNYEQYF
cdr3_nt: TGTGCCAGTAGCGTCGCTGGCAGGTCGAACTACGAGCAGTACTTC

clone_size: few
v_call: TRBV3-1
d_call: .
j_call: TRBJ2-7
cdr3_aa: CASSHSGGEQHF
cdr3_nt: TGTGCCAGCAGCCACTCCGGCGGGGAGCAGCACTTC

clone_size: few
v_call: TRBV5-1
d_call: .
j_call: TRBJ1-2
cdr3_aa: CASSLDGDNGYTF
cdr3_nt: TGCGCCAGCAGCTTGGACGGGGATAATGGCTACACCTTC

clone_size: few
v_call: TRBV5-1
d_call: TRBD1
j_call: TRBJ1-1
cdr3_aa: CASSWGQGEAFF
cdr3_nt: TGCGCCAGCAGCTGGGGACAGGGTGAAGCTTTCTTT

clone_size: .
v_call: TRBV4-1
d_call: .
j_call: TRBJ1-2
cdr3_aa: CASSQDPSGGAVDGYTF
cdr3_nt: TGCGCCAGCAGCCAAGATCCCTCAGGAGGGGCGGTCGATGGCTACACCTTC

clone_size: many
v_call: TRBV14
d_call: TRBD2
j_call: TRBJ2-3
cdr3_aa: CASSQDGTSGRPQYF
cdr3_nt: TGTGCCAGCAGCCAGGACGGGACTAGCGGGAGACCGCAGTATTTT

clone_size: .
v_call: TRBV4-1
d_call: TRBD1
j_call: TRBJ2-7
cdr3_aa: CASSQRTGGLYEQYF
cdr3_nt: TGCGCCAGCAGCCAACGGACAGGTGGGCTCTACGAGCAGTACTTC

clone_size: many
v_call: TRBV28
d_call: .
j_call: TRBJ1-2
cdr3_aa: CASSLIQDSRFNYGYTF
cdr3_nt: TGTGCCAGCAGTTTAATCCAAGACAGTCGCTTCAACTATGGCTACACCTTC

clone_size: .
v_call: TRBV28
d_call: TRBD1
j_call: TRBJ1-2
cdr3_aa: CASSSGQALYGYTF
cdr3_nt: TGTGCCAGCAGTTCGGGACAGGCTCTTTATGGCTACACCTTC

clone_size: .
v_call: TRBV6-1
d_call: TRBD1
j_call: TRBJ1-2
cdr3_aa: CASSALPGQGGESYGYTF
cdr3_nt: TGTGCCAGCAGCGCATTACCTGGACAGGGAGGGGAGAGCTATGGCTACACCTTC

clone_size: many
v_call: TRBV20-1
d_call: TRBD1
j_call: TRBJ2-3
cdr3_aa: CSAQTGQTDTQYF
cdr3_nt: TGCAGTGCCCAGACAGGGCAGACAGATACGCAGTATTTT

clone_size: few
v_call: TRBV12-3/TRBV12-4
d_call: .
j_call: TRBJ2-3
cdr3_aa: CASNVGTDTQYF
cdr3_nt: TGTGCCAGCAACGTGGGGACCGATACGCAGTATTTT

clone_size: many
v_call: TRBV28
d_call: .
j_call: TRBJ1-5
cdr3_aa: CASSPQVGDSNQPQHF
cdr3_nt: TGTGCCAGCAGTCCCCAAGTGGGGGATAGCAATCAGCCCCAGCATTTT

clone_size: few
v_call: TRBV12-3/TRBV12-4
d_call: .
j_call: TRBJ2-3
cdr3_aa: CASNLLGGSTDTQYF
cdr3_nt: TGTGCCAGCAACCTCCTTGGGGGGAGCACAGATACGCAGTATTTT

clone_size: .
v_call: TRBV12-3/TRBV12-4
d_call: TRBD1
j_call: TRBJ1-6
cdr3_aa: CASSLGGQGRSPLHF
cdr3_nt: TGTGCCAGCAGTTTAGGGGGACAGGGAAGGTCACCCCTCCACTTT

clone_size: .
v_call: TRBV16
d_call: .
j_call: TRBJ1-5
cdr3_aa: CASSQAGIGQPQHF
cdr3_nt: TGTGCCAGCAGCCAAGCGGGGATAGGTCAGCCCCAGCATTTT

clone_size: many
v_call: TRBV20-1
d_call: .
j_call: TRBJ1-1
cdr3_aa: CSARVVRRNTEAFF
cdr3_nt: TGCAGTGCTAGAGTTGTTAGGAGGAACACTGAAGCTTTCTTT

clone_size: .
v_call: TRBV3-1
d_call: .
j_call: TRBJ2-1
cdr3_aa: CASSRKLQSPWRNEQFF
cdr3_nt: TGTGCCAGCAGCCGAAAGCTACAGTCACCTTGGAGGAATGAGCAGTTCTTC

clone_size: many
v_call: TRBV20-1
d_call: .
j_call: TRBJ1-5
cdr3_aa: CSANEGTGTGNQPQHF
cdr3_nt: TGCAGTGCTAACGAGGGCACAGGGACTGGCAATCAGCCCCAGCATTTT

clone_size: many
v_call: TRBV12-3/TRBV12-4
d_call: .
j_call: TRBJ2-1
cdr3_aa: CASSFPADPSENPYNEQFF
cdr3_nt: TGTGCCAGCAGTTTTCCGGCGGATCCTAGCGAGAACCCCTACAATGAGCAGTTCTTC

clone_size: .
v_call: TRBV5-1
d_call: TRBD1
j_call: TRBJ2-5
cdr3_aa: CASSSPRGQGALTQYF
cdr3_nt: TGCGCCAGCAGCTCCCCAAGAGGACAGGGGGCCCTTACCCAGTACTTC

clone_size: few
v_call: TRBV9
d_call: .
j_call: TRBJ2-1
cdr3_aa: CASSPRGGGLGYNEQFF
cdr3_nt: TGTGCCAGCAGCCCCCGAGGCGGCGGCCTGGGGTACAATGAGCAGTTCTTC

clone_size: many
v_call: TRBV7-2
d_call: .
j_call: TRBJ1-4
cdr3_aa: CASSLQGIGEKLFF
cdr3_nt: TGTGCCAGCAGCTTACAGGGGATCGGAGAAAAACTGTTTTTT

clone_size: few
v_call: TRBV12-5
d_call: TRBD2
j_call: TRBJ2-7
cdr3_aa: CASGPNSGRAGWGYEQYF
cdr3_nt: TGTGCTAGTGGTCCGAATAGCGGGAGGGCCGGTTGGGGTTACGAGCAGTACTTC

clone_size: many
v_call: TRBV12-3/TRBV12-4
d_call: .
j_call: TRBJ1-1
cdr3_aa: CASSLSVLNTEAFF
cdr3_nt: TGTGCCAGCAGTTTATCGGTCTTGAACACTGAAGCTTTCTTT

clone_size: few
v_call: TRBV12-3/TRBV12-4
d_call: .
j_call: TRBJ2-1
cdr3_aa: CASSDQTRVSYNEQFF
cdr3_nt: TGTGCCAGCAGCGACCAAACCAGGGTTTCCTACAATGAGCAGTTCTTC

clone_size: .
v_call: TRBV7-9
d_call: .
j_call: TRBJ1-1
cdr3_aa: CASSLGPREAEAFF
cdr3_nt: TGTGCCAGCAGCCTAGGGCCGCGGGAGGCTGAAGCTTTCTTT

clone_size: .
v_call: TRBV10-2
d_call: TRBD1
j_call: TRBJ2-7
cdr3_aa: CASTTGTGGFGQYF
cdr3_nt: TGCGCCAGCACTACCGGGACAGGGGGTTTCGGGCAGTACTTC

clone_size: .
v_call: TRBV7-8
d_call: .
j_call: TRBJ1-3
cdr3_aa: CASSPQFSGNTIYF
cdr3_nt: TGTGCCAGCAGCCCTCAGTTCTCTGGAAACACCATATATTTT

clone_size: many
v_call: TRBV20-1
d_call: TRBD1
j_call: TRBJ2-7
cdr3_aa: CSAGRGQGDSEQYF
cdr3_nt: TGCAGTGCTGGGCGGGGACAGGGTGACTCCGAGCAGTACTTC

clone_size: many
v_call: TRBV27
d_call: .
j_call: TRBJ2-1
cdr3_aa: CASSPRGDPYNEQFF
cdr3_nt: TGTGCCAGCAGTCCCCGAGGGGATCCGTACAATGAGCAGTTCTTC

clone_size: few
v_call: TRBV11-2
d_call: .
j_call: TRBJ1-3
cdr3_aa: CASSITRPISGNTIYF
cdr3_nt: TGTGCCAGCAGCATCACGCGACCGATCTCTGGAAACACCATATATTTT

clone_size: few
v_call: TRBV3-1
d_call: .
j_call: TRBJ2-1
cdr3_aa: CASSQEDEQFF
cdr3_nt: TGTGCCAGCAGCCAAGAGGATGAGCAGTTCTTC

clone_size: .
v_call: TRBV9
d_call: .
j_call: TRBJ2-3
cdr3_aa: CASSVGGQLTDTQYF
cdr3_nt: TGTGCCAGCAGCGTAGGAGGGCAGCTAACAGATACGCAGTATTTT

clone_size: few
v_call: TRBV5-1
d_call: .
j_call: TRBJ1-1
cdr3_aa: CASSSGNVNTEAFF
cdr3_nt: TGCGCCAGCAGCTCAGGGAATGTGAACACTGAAGCTTTCTTT